The 21 T cell receptor beta chains below all came from one sample that was sequenced in a study of siplizumab effects on memory and regulatory T cells. The data were produced by immunoSEQ multiplex PCR, yet TCRdb's version contains in-frame clones alone and is incomplete. The profile shows more than 85,000 clones, about 91% of them singletons. Sequenced sample: CD4+ T cells sorted from blood. These receptors were taken from a human donor in good health. Some clones in this sample may be carry-over from other donors' samples.

This clone was seen a single time. The chain combines TRBV7-9 with TRBJ1-4; D not certain. Trimming pared 2 bases from V and 8 bases from J, leaving 6 bases between. Looked up from germline, CDR1 is SEHNR and CDR2 is FQNEAQ (reference sequence). The CDR3 length is 12 residues. DNA of the CDR3: TGTGCCAGCAGCTTAAGCCAGGAAAAACTGTTTTTT. Translation: CASSLSQEKLFF.

This chain connects TRBV2 to TRBJ1-2; TRBD1 is a possible D gene (5 bases). This CDR3 spans 15 amino acids. V lost 2 bases and J 7 bases, leaving 17 bases between the germline ends. CDR1 and CDR2 (germline): SNHLY, FYNNEI. CDR3 in amino acids: CASSESTGGARGYTF. The CDR3 nucleotides read TGTGCCAGCAGTGAATCCACGGGGGGTGCTCGTGGCTACACCTTC.

This sequence joins TRBV7-2 and TRBJ2-4, with 8 nucleotides matching TRBD2. V shed 3 bases, J shed 6 bases, and the junction held 10 bases outside the gene matches. Germline V gene sequence: CDR1 SGHTA, CDR2 FQGNSA. The CDR3 runs to 16 residues. Here the CDR3 reads CASSFARAGDGNIQYF. The CDR3, as DNA: TGTGCCAGCAGCTTCGCGAGAGCGGGAGACGGAAACATTCAGTACTTC.

The gene calls are TRBV10-3 and TRBJ2-5, with 7 bases matching TRBD2. In germline, CDR1 is ENHRY, CDR2 SYGVKD. The CDR3 is 12 amino acids. The V and J ends lost 5 bases and 5 bases, in that order; junction bases with no gene match: 2. CDR3 protein: CAISQGGETQYF. The CDR3 DNA is TGTGCCATCAGTCAGGGAGGGGAGACCCAGTACTTC.

The chain couples TRBV19 to TRBJ2-1; TRBD1 matches 9 bases. CDR1 and CDR2 from the germline V gene are LNHDA and SQIVND (reference sequence). This CDR3 region has 16 residues. V gave up 4 bases and J gave up 4 bases; unmatched junction bases: 8. The CDR3 region has the DNA TGTGCCAGTAGTAGCTCCGGGACAGGGCTGTACAATGAGCAGTTCTTC. Encoded protein: CASSSSGTGLYNEQFF.

The sample holds one count of this clone. The same CDR3 can be traced to other DNA sequences in this sample. The chain carries TRBV7-9 and TRBJ1-1; 7 nucleotides line up with TRBD1. The CDR3 runs 16 residues. Germline V gene data show CDR1 as SEHNR and CDR2 as FQNEAQ (reference sequence). V lost 5 bases and J lost 2; bases outside the gene matches: 11. The CDR3 sequence: CASSIGGGTANTEAFF. For the CDR3, the DNA is TGTGCCAGCAGCATAGGCGGTGGGACAGCAAACACTGAAGCTTTCTTT.

This chain joins TRBV18 and TRBJ1-2; D is unclear. This CDR3 comprises 17 residues. Trimming stripped 1 base from V and 1 base from J, with 16 bases between. Germline CDR1 is KGHSH and CDR2 is LQKENI. The CDR3 is CASSPRAGMYVNYGYTF. Written as DNA, the CDR3 is TGTGCCAGCTCACCACGAGCCGGGATGTATGTTAACTATGGCTACACCTTC.

CDR3 nucleotides: TGTGCCAGCAGCCGGGACAATGGGTACGAGCAGTACTTC. This gives the protein CASSRDNGYEQYF. The rearrangement joins TRBV11-1 to TRBJ2-7; a weak D match, TRBD1 (6 bases). V dropped 5 bases and J dropped 4 bases, with 12 bases sitting between them. Germline V lookup: CDR1 SGHAT, CDR2 FQDESV (reference sequence). The CDR3 consists of 13 residues.

This clone appeared once. The gene calls are TRBV5-1 and TRBJ1-1; D gene uncertain. The V and J ends lost 0 bases and 4 bases respectively, with 4 bases between them. The V gene's germline CDR1 is SGHRS and CDR2 YFSETQ. The CDR3 consists of 12 residues. CDR3 bases: TGCGCCAGCAGCTTGGTCGGCACTGAAGCTTTCTTT. It encodes CASSLVGTEAFF.

The chain employs TRBV29-1 and TRBJ2-7; D possibly corresponds to TRBD2 (5 bases). Trimming removed 4 bases from V and 2 bases from J, with 12 bases in between. This CDR3 has 13 amino acids. CDR1 is SQVTM, CDR2 ANQGSEA, per germline. The CDR3 sequence: CSVVGLPAYEQYF. The DNA of the CDR3 is TGCAGCGTTGTTGGACTCCCCGCCTACGAGCAGTACTTC.

The CDR3 coding sequence is TGCGCCAGCAGCCAAGATGCCGCAGGGGAAAGCAAAAAACTGTTTTTT. Its protein product is CASSQDAAGESKKLFF. This chain connects TRBV4-1 to TRBJ1-4; a possible D gene is TRBD1 (6 bases). With 0 bases removed from V and 9 bases from J, the gap between germline ends came to 17 bases. Germline-derived CDR1 and CDR2 are MGHRA and YSYEKL. This CDR3 spans 16 amino acids.

The CDR3 is CASSSRRGSQGYTF. CDR3 DNA: TGCGCCAGCAGCTCCAGACGAGGAAGTCAAGGCTACACCTTC. The chain is built from TRBV5-1 and TRBJ1-2; no clear D. The germline V gene encodes CDR1 SGHRS and CDR2 YFSETQ. The CDR3 extends over 14 amino acids. V lost 3 bases to trimming and J lost 8 bases, with 17 bases between them. Supplemented by reference TRBV5-1 and TRBJ1-2, the full variable domain reads KAGVTQTPRYLIKTRGQQVTLSCSPISGHRSVSWYQQTPGQGLQFLFEYFSETQRNKGNFPGRFSGRQFSNSRSEMNVSTLELGDSALYLCASSSRRGSQGYTFGSGTRLTVV.

The chain combines TRBV2 with TRBJ2-1, with D possibly being TRBD1 (5 bases). This CDR3 region has 15 residues. Trimming left V 7 bases short and J 7 bases short, with 20 bases between. The germline CDR1 and CDR2 sequences are SNHLY and FYNNEI. CDR3 coding DNA: TGTGCCAGCACTCAACAGGCCGCTGGGTCGAATGAGCAGTTCTTC. This sequence encodes CASTQQAAGSNEQFF.

The V call is TRBV11-2, the J call TRBJ1-1; D gene ambiguous. The germline gives CDR1 SGHAT, CDR2 FQNNGV. The CDR3 spans 13 residues. V lost 6 bases to trimming and J lost 10 bases, with 18 bases between them. The DNA of the CDR3 is TGTGCCAGCAGTCACGTGTCGGGATTCGGAGCTTTCTTT. It is translated as CASSHVSGFGAFF.

The V call is TRBV5-5, the J call TRBJ2-7; 15 bases line up with TRBD2. The CDR3 runs to 16 residues. The trim removed 4 bases at V and 3 bases at J, leaving 5 bases unmatched. Germline lookup yields CDR1 SGHKS and CDR2 YYEKEE (reference sequence). The CDR3: CASSPWTSGGVYEQYF. The DNA for the CDR3 is TGTGCCAGCAGCCCGTGGACTAGCGGGGGGGTCTACGAGCAGTACTTC.

The V gene is TRBV19, the J gene TRBJ1-1; D may be TRBD1 (5 bases). There are 14 residues in the CDR3. V was clipped by 3 bases and J by 1 base, with 9 bases between them. Germline CDR1 is LNHDA and CDR2 is SQIVND (reference sequence). The CDR3 region has the DNA TGTGCCAGTAGTATTGGGACCCCGAACACTGAAGCTTTCTTT. Translation gives CASSIGTPNTEAFF.

V is TRBV6-1 and J is TRBJ2-1; 9 positions match TRBD2. The CDR3 covers 15 residues. V was clipped by 3 bases and J by 9 bases; unmatched bases: 9. Germline CDR1 reads MNHNS; CDR2 reads SASEGT. The CDR3 sequence: CASSESAGGLGEQFF. CDR3 in DNA: TGTGCCAGCAGTGAGTCGGCGGGAGGGCTTGGTGAGCAGTTCTTC.

The chain recombines TRBV10-2 with TRBJ2-7; possible D gene TRBD2, 6 bases. V lost 3 bases, J lost 2 bases, and 11 bases lay in between. The CDR3 loop spans 14 amino acids. CDR1 and CDR2 (germline): WSHSY, SAAADI. As DNA, the CDR3 is TGCGCCAGCAGTGAACGGCGGGAACCCTACGAGCAGTACTTC. The encoded protein is CASSERREPYEQYF.

This rearrangement joins TRBV30 to TRBJ1-3; D is unclear. The CDR3 covers 15 residues. CDR1 GTSNPN and CDR2 SVGIG come from the germline V gene (reference sequence). Between the trimmed V and J ends, which lost 5 bases and 0 bases, there was a span of 14 bases. The CDR3 sequence: CAWGPMSPSGNTIYF. CDR3 DNA: TGTGCCTGGGGCCCCATGAGCCCCTCTGGAAACACCATATATTTT.

The V call is TRBV18, the J call TRBJ2-5; tentative D call: TRBD2 (5 bases). The length of the CDR3 is 14 residues. The V and J ends lost 2 bases and 2 bases respectively, with 9 bases between them. Germline values: CDR1 KGHSH, CDR2 LQKENI. The CDR3 loop is CASSPIQRQETQYF. CDR3 sequence (DNA): TGTGCCAGCTCACCAATCCAGCGGCAAGAGACCCAGTACTTC. Drawing the rest from reference TRBV18 and TRBJ2-5, the complete variable domain is NAGVMQNPRHLVRRRGQEARLRCSPMKGHSHVYWYRQLPEEGLKFMVYLQKENIIDESGMPKERFSAEFPKEGPSILRIQQVVRGDSAAYFCASSPIQRQETQYFGPGTRLLVL.

The gene calls are TRBV28 and TRBJ2-1; maybe TRBD1 (5 bases). The CDR3 has 13 amino acids. V lost 6 bases and J 10 bases, leaving 16 bases between the germline ends. Germline lookup yields CDR1 MDHEN and CDR2 SYDVKM. The CDR3 bases are TGTGCCAGCAGCCCTGCCCAGGGTCTCGAGCAGTTCTTC. It is translated as CASSPAQGLEQFF.